Listed below are T cell receptor beta chains from one sample, sequenced in a study of shared clonotypes between healthy human individuals. Measured with immunoSEQ multiplex PCR; TCRdb has only the in-frame clones, and not every one. This sample has 1.4 million to 1.5 million clones, with around 95% found just once. Sequencing input: naive CD4+ T cells sorted from blood. Receptors were obtained from a man aged 30 to 45 in good health. CDR3s include the opening cysteine and the closing phenylalanine or tryptophan. A D gene is named only where the DNA matches it firmly. Size values are once, few and many counts, or a class for expanded clones, and some rows have none.

-,-,TRBV20-1,11,TRBJ2-3,CSAREGDTQYF,TGCAGTGCTAGAGAAGGCGATACGCAGTATTTT
-,TRBD1,TRBV5-1,14,TRBJ2-7,CASSLRDRAHEQYF,TGCGCCAGCAGCTTACGGGACAGGGCCCACGAGCAGTACTTC
-,-,TRBV2,14,TRBJ2-7,CASSSYMRSDEQYF,TGTGCCAGCAGTTCGTACATGCGGTCGGACGAGCAGTACTTC
-,TRBD1,TRBV19,15,TRBJ1-1,CASSMGRRQGIEAFF,TGTGCCAGTAGTATGGGGCGTCGACAGGGGATAGAAGCTTTCTTT
-,-,TRBV30,10,TRBJ1-1,CAWSESEAFF,TGTGCCTGGAGTGAAAGCGAAGCTTTCTTT
-,TRBD2,TRBV5-6,18,TRBJ2-7,CASSLRRTGTSGTYEQYF,TGTGCCAGCAGCTTGCGGCGGACCGGGACTAGCGGGACCTACGAGCAGTACTTC
-,-,TRBV9,13,TRBJ2-7,CASSVGGGSEQYF,TGTGCCAGCAGCGTAGGAGGAGGGAGCGAGCAGTACTTC
-,-,TRBV10-3,16,TRBJ2-2,CAISDPGVSNTGELFF,TGTGCCATCAGTGACCCGGGGGTTTCAAACACCGGGGAGCTGTTTTTT
-,-,TRBV11-2,18,TRBJ2-6,CASVPRKRPSSGANVLTF,TGTGCCAGTGTTCCTAGGAAAAGACCCAGCTCTGGGGCCAACGTCCTGACTTTC
-,-,TRBV10-1,15,TRBJ1-3,CASSEFKISGNTIYF,TGCGCCAGCAGTGAGTTCAAAATCTCTGGAAACACCATATATTTT
-,TRBD1,TRBV7-3,16,TRBJ2-3,CASSFDRGRGTDTQYF,TGTGCCAGCAGCTTCGACAGGGGGAGAGGCACAGATACGCAGTATTTT
-,TRBD2,TRBV7-7,16,TRBJ2-1,CASSPGGTSRYNEQFF,TGTGCTAGCAGCCCAGGCGGGACTAGCCGCTACAATGAGCAGTTCTTC
-,-,TRBV28,15,TRBJ2-1,CASRPLGRTYNEQFF,TGTGCCAGCCGGCCTTTGGGGCGAACCTACAATGAGCAGTTCTTC
-,TRBD1,TRBV28,17,TRBJ1-4,CASSSTGTGEYNEKLFF,TGTGCCAGCAGTTCAACCGGGACAGGGGAGTATAATGAAAAACTGTTTTTT
-,-,TRBV5-1,18,TRBJ1-2,CASSLALETASTNYGYTF,TGCGCCAGCAGCTTGGCCCTGGAGACAGCCTCTACTAACTATGGCTACACCTTC
-,TRBD2,TRBV5-1,15,TRBJ2-1,CASSLEGRGVAEQFF,TGCGCCAGCAGCTTGGAGGGCCGGGGGGTCGCTGAGCAGTTCTTC
-,-,TRBV4-2,13,TRBJ2-1,CASSQEVDSEQFF,TGTGCCAGCAGCCAAGAAGTCGACTCAGAGCAGTTCTTC
-,-,TRBV7-8,14,TRBJ1-5,CASSLGGGDQPQHF,TGTGCCAGCAGCCTAGGTGGGGGCGATCAGCCCCAGCATTTT
-,-,TRBV20-1,11,TRBJ1-1,CSAVNRAEAFF,TGCAGTGCCGTAAACAGGGCTGAAGCTTTCTTT
-,-,TRBV6-1,15,TRBJ1-5,CASSEARIREQPQHF,TGTGCCAGCAGTGAAGCCCGCATAAGGGAACAGCCCCAGCATTTT
-,-,TRBV5-4,16,TRBJ2-5,CASSNPRSSTKETQYF,TGTGCCAGCAGCAATCCTCGGAGTAGCACCAAAGAGACCCAGTACTTC
once,-,TRBV7-9,14,TRBJ2-3,CASSLGGRSDTQYF,TGTGCCAGCAGCTTGGGGGGCCGTTCAGATACGCAGTATTTT
-,TRBD1,TRBV29-1,14,TRBJ2-7,CSAKGGQGNYEQYF,TGCAGCGCGAAAGGGGGACAGGGAAACTACGAGCAGTACTTC